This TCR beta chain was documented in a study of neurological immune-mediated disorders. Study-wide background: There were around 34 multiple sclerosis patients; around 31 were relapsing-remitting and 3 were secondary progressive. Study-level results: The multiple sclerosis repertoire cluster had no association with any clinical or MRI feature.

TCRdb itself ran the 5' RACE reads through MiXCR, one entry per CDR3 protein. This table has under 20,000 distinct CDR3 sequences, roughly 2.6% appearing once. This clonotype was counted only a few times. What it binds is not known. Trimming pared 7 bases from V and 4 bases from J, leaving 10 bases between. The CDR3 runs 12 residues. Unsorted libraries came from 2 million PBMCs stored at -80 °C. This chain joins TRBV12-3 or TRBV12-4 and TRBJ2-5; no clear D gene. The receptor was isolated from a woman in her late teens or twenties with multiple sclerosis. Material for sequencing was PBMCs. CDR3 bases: TGTGCCAGCACCCTTGGGGTAGAGACCCAGTACTTC. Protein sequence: CASTLGVETQYF.